This T cell receptor beta chain was profiled in a study of blood T cell repertoires in COVID-19. On the study more broadly: Researchers got acute and convalescent COVID-19 samples from the United States, Italy and Spain. T cells, B-cell-depleted T cells, or PBMCs provided the cDNA or gDNA that served as material.

This clone was seen just once. Authors' analysis steps: The authors estimated nucleated cell counts from reference gene primer amplification. Generated by immunoSEQ multiplex PCR, the TCRdb table keeps only in-frame clones and is missing some. That table gives V, J and clone size, and the DNA gave D and trimming. The sample includes 300,000 to 400,000 clones, more than 90% of them seen just once. Sequencing was carried out using PBMCs or T cells enriched from blood (not recorded which). This TCR was recovered from a man aged 55 to 70 who had recovered from COVID-19.

This chain's CDR3 is CAGGRIDSGNTIYF. In nucleotides, the CDR3 is TGTGCCGGGGGGAGGATAGACTCTGGAAACACCATATATTTT. The chain employs TRBV2 and TRBJ1-3; TRBD1 is a possible D gene (5 bases). The CDR3 has 14 amino acids. Germline CDR1 is SNHLY and CDR2 is FYNNEI. Trimming removed 11 bases at V and 0 bases at J, with 14 bases between.